The clone carrying this T cell receptor (beta chain) showed up just once. Its antigen is unidentified. The CDR3 spans 14 residues. V dropped 6 bases and J dropped 2; count of bases not matched to a gene: 4. Germline V CDR1 and CDR2: WSHSY, SAAADI. The data were obtained in a study of neoadjuvant nivolumab and ipilimumab in lung cancer. General study points: Only a small number of samples underwent TCR sequencing. Only two of four nivolumab-treated tumors gained richness and clonality by surgery. Higher pretherapy blood TCR richness went with higher resected-tumor richness. Pathologic regression was not significantly tied to TCR clonality.

Measured with immunoSEQ multiplex PCR; TCRdb has only the in-frame clones, and not every one. Here the sample spans tens of thousands of clones, 85% to 90% being singletons. The V call is TRBV10-2, the J call TRBJ1-2; 9 bases are shared with TRBD1. The TCR originated in an adult with non-small cell lung cancer. This sample comprised peripheral blood, obtained before neoadjuvant nivolumab, alone or with ipilimumab. CDR3 protein: CASSGQGSNYGYTF. The DNA of the CDR3 is TGCGCCAGCAGCGGACAGGGGAGCAACTATGGCTACACCTTC.